The source of this T cell receptor (beta chain) is a study of blood T cell repertoires in COVID-19. CDR3 size: 14 residues. CDR1 SGHTS and CDR2 YDEGEE come from the germline V gene. The V gene lost 5 bases and the J gene lost 3 bases, with 15 bases spanning the gap. Donors of Cohort 3 who recovered were those that had two negative PCRs, clearance, or symptom resolution. Original methodology: Amplification from reference gene primers served as the basis for estimated nucleated cell counts. The method was immunoSEQ multiplex PCR; TCRdb's version includes in-frame clones alone and lacks a portion of them. V, J and clone size are taken as reported in that table, and D and trimming were inferred from the DNA itself. The data hold around 160,000 clones, with 80% observed a single time.

Material for sequencing was PBMCs or T cells enriched from blood (not recorded which). The clonotype comes from a woman aged 55-69 years who had recovered from COVID-19. V and J are TRBV5-8 and TRBJ2-7; the D gene is possibly TRBD2 (5 bases). CDR3 nucleotide sequence: TGTGCCAGCAGGCGAGGAGGCACGAACTACGAGCAGTACTTC. Translated: CASRRGGTNYEQYF.